Below are 29 T cell receptor beta chains sequenced from a single sample in a study of T cells in localized non-small cell lung cancer. Only in-frame clones appear in the TCRdb table, and some are missing; sequencing was by immunoSEQ multiplex PCR. The sample has about 30,000 clones, more than 75% seen once. This specimen consisted of peripheral blood, obtained before any cancer treatment. The source of these receptors is a female donor over 55 with stage III squamous cell lung carcinoma.

This CDR3 reads CASSVAGPGNTIYF. CDR3 DNA: TGTGCCAGCAGCGTGGCCGGTCCTGGAAACACCATATATTTT. J is TRBJ1-3 and V is TRBV9; no firm D call. Trimming removed 2 bases from V and 2 bases from J, with 8 bases in between. The germline V gene encodes CDR1 SGDLS and CDR2 YYNGEE. CDR3 length equals 14 residues. The full variable domain, with the rest looked up from reference TRBV9 and TRBJ1-3, is DSGVTQTPKHLITATGQRVTLRCSPRSGDLSVYWYQQSLDQGLQFLIQYYNGEERAKGNILERFSAQQFPDLHSELNLSSLELGDSALYFCASSVAGPGNTIYFGEGSWLTVV.

The rearrangement links TRBV18 to TRBJ2-7, with D unresolved. V gave up 3 bases and J gave up 0 bases, with 12 bases separating them. Germline loops: CDR1 KGHSH, CDR2 LQKENI. The CDR3 extends over 15 amino acids. Here the CDR3 DNA reads TGTGCCAGCTCACCCATGGCAACCCTCTCCTACGAGCAGTACTTC. This translates into CASSPMATLSYEQYF.

This rearrangement joins TRBV28 to TRBJ1-1; D not certain. The germline CDR1 and CDR2 sequences are MDHEN and SYDVKM. This CDR3 is 15 amino acids long. V was shortened by 6 bases and J by 4 bases, with 18 bases between the two germline ends. The CDR3 loop is CASRFESGRSTEAFF. The CDR3 region has the DNA TGTGCCAGCAGATTCGAAAGTGGAAGAAGCACTGAAGCTTTCTTT. Full variable domain (remainder filled in from reference TRBV28 and TRBJ1-1): DVKVTQSSRYLVKRTGEKVFLECVQDMDHENMFWYRQDPGLGLRLIYFSYDVKMKEKGDIPEGYSVSREKKERFSLILESASTNQTSMYLCASRFESGRSTEAFFGQGTRLTVV.

CDR3: CASSFSTGTNTQYF. In nucleotides, the CDR3 is TGTGCCAGCAGCTTCTCGACAGGGACGAATACGCAGTATTTT. V is TRBV7-2 and J is TRBJ2-3; 7 nucleotides agree with TRBD1. This CDR3 is 14 amino acids long. With 3 bases clipped from V and 7 bases from J, the junction kept 7 bases outside the gene matches. Per germline, CDR1 SGHTA and CDR2 FQGNSA.

The chain links TRBV5-1 to TRBJ1-2; TRBD1 matches 7 bases. The germline gives CDR1 SGHRS, CDR2 YFSETQ. After removal of 0 bases from V and 5 bases from J, the junction contained 7 bases not matched to a gene. The length of the CDR3 is 15 residues. For the CDR3, the DNA is TGCGCCAGCAGCTTGGAGTCAGGGGGTTGGTATGGCTACACCTTC. As protein: CASSLESGGWYGYTF.

This rearrangement joins TRBV2 to TRBJ1-2, with TRBD1 as a possible D gene (6 bases). This CDR3 has 16 amino acids. The V and J ends lost 1 base and 4 bases respectively, with 16 bases between them. From germline, CDR1 is SNHLY and CDR2 FYNNEI. CDR3 coding DNA: TGTGCCAGCAGTGAAGATTTATCCAGGGGACCCTATGGCTACACCTTC. Protein sequence: CASSEDLSRGPYGYTF. The complete variable domain, with remaining parts taken from reference TRBV2 and TRBJ1-2, reads EPEVTQTPSHQVTQMGQEVILRCVPISNHLYFYWYRQILGQKVEFLVSFYNNEISEKSEIFDDQFSVERPDGSNFTLKIRSTKLEDSAMYFCASSEDLSRGPYGYTFGSGTRLTVV.

The chain links TRBV7-3 to TRBJ2-7; 13 bases are a match to TRBD2. This CDR3 is 16 amino acids long. After removal of 8 bases from V and 7 bases from J, the junction contained 14 bases not matched to a gene. Germline values: CDR1 SGHTA, CDR2 FQGTGA. The CDR3 sequence is CASPRPRTSGSNEQYF. The CDR3 bases are TGTGCCAGCCCCCGTCCGAGGACTAGCGGGAGTAATGAGCAGTACTTC.

This chain links TRBV2 with TRBJ2-2, with TRBD2 identical over 11 bases. The CDR3 runs 15 residues. CDR1 is SNHLY and CDR2 is FYNNEI in the germline V gene. Trimming removed 5 bases from V and 6 bases from J; junction bases left unmatched: 5. The chain's CDR3 is CASSKLAGVAGELFF. In nucleotides, the CDR3 is TGTGCCAGCAGTAAACTAGCGGGAGTGGCCGGGGAGCTGTTTTTT.

This chain joins TRBV19 and TRBJ2-3; D is ambiguous. The ends were cut back, 4 bases at V and 2 bases at J, with 19 bases in the middle. CDR1 is LNHDA and CDR2 is SQIVND in the germline V gene (reference sequence). CDR3 length: 17 amino acids. CDR3: CASSNQDHLFTTDTQYF. The CDR3 nucleotides read TGTGCCAGTAGTAATCAAGACCACCTTTTCACCACAGATACGCAGTATTTT.

This clone was observed once. The CDR3 sequence is CASNLGTITDTQYF. DNA for the CDR3: TGTGCCAGCAACCTAGGGACTATTACAGATACGCAGTATTTT. V and J are TRBV9 and TRBJ2-3; 7 bases are a match to TRBD2. Germline V CDR1 and CDR2: SGDLS, YYNGEE. This CDR3 region has 14 residues. V shed 6 bases, J shed 3 bases, and the junction held 7 bases outside the gene matches.

V usage is TRBV19 and J usage is TRBJ2-5; 8 bases line up with TRBD2. The ends lost 7 bases at V and 5 bases at J; junction bases unmatched: 6. The CDR3 has 13 amino acids. Germline V gene lookup returns CDR1 LNHDA and CDR2 SQIVND (reference sequence). CDR3 DNA: TGTGCCAGTACTCCCGGGAGGGGGGAGACCCAGTACTTC. It codes for CASTPGRGETQYF.

CDR3 sequence: CASSLAVGQNTEAFF. CDR3 bases: TGTGCCAGCAGCTTGGCCGTGGGACAGAACACTGAAGCTTTCTTT. V and J are TRBV5-4 and TRBJ1-1; D is possibly TRBD1 (6 bases). Germline V lookup: CDR1 SGHNT, CDR2 YYREEE (reference sequence). Trimming removed 0 bases at V and 1 base at J, with 10 bases between. The CDR3 is 15 amino acids.

The V gene is TRBV9, the J gene TRBJ1-1; D not certain. V was cut by 4 bases and J by 0 bases, with 10 bases left in between. Germline lookup yields CDR1 SGDLS and CDR2 YYNGEE. This CDR3 contains 14 residues. The CDR3 bases are TGTGCCAGCAGCCCCGAGACCGTGAACACTGAAGCTTTCTTT. Its protein product is CASSPETVNTEAFF.

V is TRBV5-4 and J is TRBJ2-3; 9 positions agree with TRBD2. J gave up 0 bases and V 4 bases, and 6 bases lay outside the gene matches. This CDR3 has 16 residues. Germline values: CDR1 SGHNT, CDR2 YYREEE (reference sequence). The CDR3 reads CASSERLAESTDTQYF. CDR3 DNA: TGTGCCAGCAGCGAAAGACTAGCGGAGAGCACAGATACGCAGTATTTT.

The genes are TRBV29-1 and TRBJ1-2; D might be TRBD1 (5 bases). The V end was cut by 7 bases, the J end by 4 bases, with 10 bases between. This CDR3 contains 11 residues. Germline CDR1 reads SQVTM; CDR2 reads ANQGSEA. This chain's CDR3 is CSATGLYGYTF. CDR3 nucleotide sequence: TGCAGCGCCACAGGTCTCTATGGCTACACCTTC.

The rearrangement joins TRBV19 to TRBJ2-3, with a weak D call TRBD2 (6 bases). The V and J ends lost 5 bases and 6 bases respectively, with 12 bases between them. The CDR3 contains 13 residues. Germline values: CDR1 LNHDA, CDR2 SQIVND (reference sequence). The chain's CDR3 is CASSYRRGDTQYF. CDR3 in DNA: TGTGCCAGTAGTTACCGACGGGGGGATACGCAGTATTTT.

This clone was picked up a small number of times. The chain is built from TRBV13 and TRBJ2-1; no clear D. This CDR3 spans 12 amino acids. V was pared by 0 bases and J by 5 bases, with 2 bases between. Germline V gene lookup returns CDR1 PRHDT and CDR2 FYEKMQ (reference sequence). The CDR3 nucleotides read TGTGCCAGCAGCTTAGGAAACAATGAGCAGTTCTTC. It encodes CASSLGNNEQFF.

This clone was counted once. The chain carries TRBV2 and TRBJ2-5, with 8 bases identical to TRBD2. The J call is doubtful: the DNA matches TRBJ2-7 better. Germline loops: CDR1 SNHLY, CDR2 FYNNEI. The CDR3 length is 14 residues. CDR3 sequence (DNA): TGTGCCAGCAGTGAAGGGCTAGCGGGCTACGAGCAGTACTTC. This translates into CASSEGLAGYEQYF.

The gene calls are TRBV10-2 and TRBJ1-6, with 8 nucleotides matching TRBD1. The CDR3 has 13 residues. In germline, CDR1 is WSHSY, CDR2 SAAADI. The J segment lost 9 bases and the V segment lost 7 bases, leaving 5 bases of the junction unmatched. The CDR3 here is CASTGQGGSPLHF. Here the CDR3 DNA reads TGCGCCAGCACCGGACAGGGAGGTTCACCCCTCCACTTT.

The chain joins TRBV29-1 to TRBJ2-5; 11 bases are shared with TRBD2. Germline assignment: CDR1 SQVTM and CDR2 ANQGSEA. CDR3 size: 16 residues. V shed 6 bases, J shed 7 bases, and the junction held 16 bases outside the gene matches. The CDR3 DNA reads TGCAGCGTGGGGAGGGGTAGCGGGAGGGCCAGTGGGACCCAGTACTTC. This encodes CSVGRGSGRASGTQYF.

This clone appeared a single time. The chain combines TRBV28 with TRBJ1-4; TRBD1 is a possible D gene (6 bases). The germline V and J ends were trimmed by 4 bases and 0 bases, with 12 bases remaining between them. Germline V gene sequence: CDR1 MDHEN, CDR2 SYDVKM. The CDR3 contains 16 residues. The CDR3 protein is CASSSRQEPTNEKLFF. The CDR3 region has the DNA TGTGCCAGCAGTTCTCGACAGGAACCAACTAATGAAAAACTGTTTTTT.

This clone appeared a single time. The rearrangement links TRBV27 to TRBJ2-7; D not resolved. Germline V gene sequence: CDR1 MNHEY, CDR2 SMNVEV (reference sequence). The CDR3 totals 14 residues. Trimming pared 6 bases from V and 5 bases from J, leaving 17 bases between. The CDR3 spells CASSAVGMVNEQYF. The CDR3 DNA reads as TGTGCCAGCAGCGCGGTGGGAATGGTAAACGAGCAGTACTTC.

The J gene is TRBJ1-3, the V gene TRBV9, with TRBD1 as a possible D gene (5 bases). CDR1 and CDR2 (germline): SGDLS, YYNGEE. V was shortened by 3 bases and J by 2 bases, with 12 bases between the two germline ends. CDR3 length: 15 amino acids. CDR3 residues: CASSDRGDAGNTIYF. The CDR3 coding sequence is TGTGCCAGCAGCGACCGTGGGGACGCTGGAAACACCATATATTTT.

V is TRBV10-3 and J is TRBJ1-5; 9 nucleotides agree with TRBD1. There are 18 residues in the CDR3. Trimming at V came to 0 bases and at J to 6 bases, leaving 12 bases not matched to a gene. Germline CDR1 reads ENHRY; CDR2 reads SYGVKD. The chain's CDR3 is CAISESTGGQGGGQPQHF. DNA of the CDR3: TGTGCCATCAGTGAGTCGACTGGGGGACAGGGAGGGGGTCAGCCCCAGCATTTT.

The J gene is TRBJ2-1, the V gene TRBV6-5; 7 bases are a match to TRBD1. Per the germline V gene, CDR1 is MNHEY and CDR2 is SVGAGI. This CDR3 comprises 12 residues. The V segment lost 6 bases and the J segment 10 bases; nucleotides outside the gene matches: 6. CDR3 coding DNA: TGTGCCAGCAGACAGGGGCACGGGGAGCAGTTCTTC. It specifies CASRQGHGEQFF.

The rearrangement joins TRBV7-8 to TRBJ2-6, with D uncertain. The germline V gene encodes CDR1 SGHVS and CDR2 FQNEAQ. Trimming left V 0 bases short and J 0 bases short, with 6 bases between. The CDR3 is 16 residues long. CDR3 residues: CASSLASASGANVLTF. CDR3 nucleotides: TGTGCCAGCAGCTTAGCCTCCGCCTCTGGGGCCAACGTCCTGACTTTC.

The J gene is TRBJ1-5, the V gene TRBV2, with 10 bases lining up with TRBD1. The CDR3 runs 14 residues. CDR1 and CDR2 from the germline V gene are SNHLY and FYNNEI. V gave up 6 bases and J gave up 4 bases; unmatched junction bases: 3. CDR3 sequence (DNA): TGTGCCAGCAGCGGGGACAGGGGAAATCAGCCCCAGCATTTT. This encodes CASSGDRGNQPQHF.

V is TRBV28 and J is TRBJ2-7, with D possibly being TRBD1 (6 bases). The CDR3 is 14 amino acids. The V end lost 6 bases, the J end lost 2 bases, and 14 bases lay between the germline ends. Germline V gene sequence: CDR1 MDHEN, CDR2 SYDVKM. The chain's CDR3 is CASRSLGAPYEQYF. CDR3 DNA sequence: TGTGCCAGCAGGAGCCTGGGGGCCCCCTACGAGCAGTACTTC.

J is TRBJ2-3 and V is TRBV5-1; D unclear. The germline V gene encodes CDR1 SGHRS and CDR2 YFSETQ. V lost 4 bases and J 1 base, leaving 13 bases between the germline ends. This CDR3 spans 15 amino acids. CDR3 nucleotide sequence: TGCGCCAGCAGCCAGGACGCTTCGGGCACAGATACGCAGTATTTT. It is translated as CASSQDASGTDTQYF.